The next 14 T cell receptor beta chains were all read from a single sample in a study of identical twins. TCRdb passed the 5' RACE reads through MiXCR, listing each CDR3 protein once. The sample lists 700,000 to 950,000 distinct CDR3 sequences; approximately 13% were seen once. These data also featured in a second study, about yellow fever vaccine responses in identical twins.

The sample comprised PBMCs. These receptors all come from a woman aged 18 to 35 in good health.

V is TRBV3-1 and J is TRBJ2-7; D is possibly TRBD1 (6 bases). The CDR3 spans 14 residues. V lost 1 base to trimming and J lost 3 bases, with 10 bases between them. CDR1 and CDR2 (germline): LGHDT, YNNKEL (reference sequence). CDR3 nucleotide sequence: TGTGCCAGCAGCCAAGGTCCAGGGGACTACGAGCAGTACGTC. Translating gives CASSQGPGDYEQYV.

This chain connects TRBV2 to TRBJ1-2, with D possibly TRBD1 on 5 matching bases. Looked up from germline, CDR1 is SNHLY and CDR2 is FYNNEI. This CDR3 is built from 15 residues. V was cut by 5 bases and J by 5 bases, with 18 bases left in between. The chain's CDR3 is CASSKGTEVEYGYTF. CDR3 DNA sequence: TGTGCCAGCAGTAAAGGGACCGAGGTCGAATATGGCTACACCTTC.

V is TRBV29-1 and J is TRBJ2-3, with D perhaps matching TRBD2 (5 bases). V was clipped by 4 bases and J by 3 bases, with 17 bases between them. The length of the CDR3 is 15 residues. CDR1 and CDR2 from the germline V gene are SQVTM and ANQGSEA. In nucleotides, the CDR3 is TGCAGCGTTGGCAAACTAGTATCCAGAACAGATACGCAGTATTTT. Amino acids: CSVGKLVSRTDTQYF.

The genes are TRBV10-3 and TRBJ1-1; D gene ambiguous. The CDR3 totals 12 residues. Germline V CDR1 and CDR2: ENHRY, SYGVKD. Trimming took off 5 bases at V and 6 bases at J, with 10 bases between the two ends. The CDR3 nucleotides are TGTGCCATCAGTAAGGATGCAGCTGAAGCTTTCTTT. This encodes CAISKDAAEAFF.

This clonotype was detected only a few times. V gene TRBV4-1 combines with J gene TRBJ2-2, with D possibly matching TRBD1 (5 bases). Germline V gives CDR1 MGHRA, CDR2 YSYEKL. The CDR3 spans 15 residues. V was clipped by 0 bases and J by 8 bases, with 13 bases between them. The CDR3 region is CASSQEGEGLGELFF. In DNA form, the CDR3 reads TGCGCCAGCAGCCAAGAAGGGGAAGGGCTTGGGGAGCTGTTTTTT.

This chain links TRBV5-6 with TRBJ1-2; D gene uncertain. Looked up from germline, CDR1 is SGHDT and CDR2 is YYEEEE. The CDR3 has 15 amino acids. The germline V and J ends were trimmed by 0 bases and 8 bases, with 17 bases remaining between them. The CDR3 DNA is TGTGCCAGCAGCTTGGCCCTACAGAGTGGATGGGGCTACACCTTC. Amino acid sequence: CASSLALQSGWGYTF.

The chain couples TRBV28 to TRBJ2-7; D tentatively fits TRBD1 or TRBD2 (5 bases each). Trimming removed 1 base from V and 0 bases from J, with 7 bases in between. Germline CDR1 reads MDHEN; CDR2 reads SYDVKM. CDR3 length: 14 amino acids. CDR3 sequence (DNA): TGTGCCAGCAGTTTATTGGGGACCTCCTACGAGCAGTACTTC. Encoded protein: CASSLLGTSYEQYF.

This clonotype was seen only a few times. The CDR3 loop reads CASSPGQDNEQFF. Written as DNA, the CDR3 is TGCGCCAGCAGTCCAGGACAAGACAATGAGCAGTTCTTC. The J gene is TRBJ2-1, the V gene TRBV4-1, with D possibly being TRBD1 (5 bases). This CDR3 has 13 amino acids. Between the trimmed V and J ends, which lost 6 bases and 5 bases, there was a span of 11 bases. Germline CDR1 and CDR2: MGHRA and YSYEKL.

This clonotype was counted only a few times. The chain couples TRBV20-1 to TRBJ1-1, with D unclear. The CDR3 totals 12 residues. V was trimmed by 4 bases and J by 1 base, leaving 7 bases between them. The germline CDR1 and CDR2 sequences are DFQATT and SNEGSKA (reference sequence). DNA for the CDR3: TGCAGTGCTACCTTCAGGAACACTGAAGCTTTCTTT. Translation: CSATFRNTEAFF.

In nucleotides, the CDR3 is TGTGCCAGCAGTGAAAGAGTTGGGACAGGCGGTGTCGAACTGTTTTTT. Translated: CASSERVGTGGVELFF. The chain couples TRBV25-1 to TRBJ1-4; 8 bases map to TRBD1. Per germline, CDR1 MGHDK and CDR2 SYGVNS. The J segment lost 12 bases and the V segment lost 2 bases, leaving 14 bases of the junction unmatched. The CDR3 has 16 residues. Combining the CDR3 with reference TRBV25-1 and TRBJ1-4 gives the whole variable domain EADIYQTPRYLVIGTGKKITLECSQTMGHDKMYWYQQDPGMELHLIHYSYGVNSTEKGDLSSESTVSRIRTEHFPLTLESARPSHTSQYLCASSERVGTGGVELFFGSGTQLSVL.

The chain has TRBV15 and TRBJ2-2; 10 nucleotides line up with TRBD1. Per germline, CDR1 LNHNV and CDR2 YYDKDF (reference sequence). Unmatched junction bases numbered 1, after V lost 8 bases and J lost 4 bases. CDR3 length equals 13 residues. The CDR3 bases are TGTGCCACCCGGACAGGGGGCACCGGGGAGCTGTTTTTT. Protein product: CATRTGGTGELFF.

This clonotype was observed once. The J gene is TRBJ1-2, the V gene TRBV5-5, with a weak D call TRBD1 (6 bases). CDR1 and CDR2 (germline): SGHKS, YYEKEE (reference sequence). V shed 4 bases and J shed 3 bases, with 16 bases lying between them. This CDR3 has 15 residues. DNA of the CDR3: TGTGCCAGCAGCGGAAGACGACAGGTGTACTATGGCTACACCTTC. As protein: CASSGRRQVYYGYTF.

This clonotype was counted between two and nine times. The rearrangement uses TRBV7-2 and TRBJ2-2; D is perhaps TRBD1 or TRBD2 (5 bases each). The CDR3 covers 15 residues. With 3 bases removed from V and 4 bases from J, the gap between germline ends came to 12 bases. Germline V gene sequence: CDR1 SGHTA, CDR2 FQGNSA. The CDR3 sequence: CASSFRDPTTGELFF. The DNA for the CDR3 is TGTGCCAGCAGCTTCCGGGACCCAACCACCGGGGAGCTGTTTTTT.

This clonotype showed up just a few times. The chain is built from TRBV29-1 and TRBJ2-5; D is ambiguous. The CDR3 spans 11 residues. With 3 bases removed from V and 2 bases from J, the gap between germline ends came to 4 bases. Germline CDR1 is SQVTM and CDR2 is ANQGSEA. CDR3 sequence reads: CSVDLQETQYF. In DNA form, the CDR3 reads TGCAGCGTTGATCTGCAAGAGACCCAGTACTTC.